This T cell receptor (beta chain) appears in the sequencing data of a study of T cell clonality in common variable immunodeficiency. This clone came up many times. Sequencing ends 3 residues short of the CDR3 end; the germline J gene provides the rest. Repertoires were generated with immunoSEQ multiplex PCR, while TCRdb's copy carries only in-frame clones and drops some. The data list around 34,000 clones, none observed once; 2.5% to 3.5% falls to the top ten. The CDR3 has 15 amino acids. J gave up 4 bases and V 7 bases, and 7 bases lay outside the gene matches. The V gene's germline CDR1 is LNHDA and CDR2 SQIVND (reference sequence).

The origin of this receptor is a person aged 18 to 70 in good health. V gene TRBV19 combines with J gene TRBJ2-3; TRBD2 matches 11 bases. Sequenced material: peripheral blood mononuclear cells. Incomplete CDR3 DNA: TGTGCCAGTACCCCTAGCGGGAGGAGGGCAGATACG. The encoded protein is CASTPSGRRADT. From start to end, the CDR3 is CASTPSGRRADTQYF.